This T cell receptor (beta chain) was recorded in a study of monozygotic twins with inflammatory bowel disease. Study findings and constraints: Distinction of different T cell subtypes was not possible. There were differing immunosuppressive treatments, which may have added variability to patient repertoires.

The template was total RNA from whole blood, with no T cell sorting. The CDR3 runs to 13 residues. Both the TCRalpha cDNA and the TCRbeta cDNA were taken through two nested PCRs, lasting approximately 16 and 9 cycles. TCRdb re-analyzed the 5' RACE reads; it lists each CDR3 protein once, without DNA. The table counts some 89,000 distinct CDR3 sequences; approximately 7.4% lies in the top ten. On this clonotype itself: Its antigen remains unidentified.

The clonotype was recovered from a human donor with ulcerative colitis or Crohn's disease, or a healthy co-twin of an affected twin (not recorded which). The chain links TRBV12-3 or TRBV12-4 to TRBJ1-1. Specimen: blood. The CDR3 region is CASSLVRDTEAFF.